These 24 T cell receptor beta chains originate from one sample sequenced in a study of cytomegalovirus exposure and HLA in healthy donors. The PCR used 60 Vbeta and 13 Jbeta primers. The data were produced by immunoSEQ multiplex PCR, yet TCRdb's version contains in-frame clones alone and is incomplete. The sample contains roughly 100,000 clones, approximately 80% of which appear only once. Sequencing was done on a sample of PBMCs. All receptors derive from a human donor in good health.

The chain carries TRBV5-1 and TRBJ2-6; D possibly corresponds to TRBD1 (6 bases). The germline CDR1 and CDR2 sequences are SGHRS and YFSETQ. This CDR3 is 15 amino acids long. The V gene lost 0 bases and the J gene lost 7 bases, with 11 bases spanning the gap. The CDR3 sequence: CASSLGGPRANVLTF. DNA of the CDR3: TGCGCCAGCAGCTTGGGGGGGCCTCGAGCCAACGTCCTGACTTTC.

The J gene is TRBJ2-5, the V gene TRBV2; D might be TRBD1 (5 bases). Germline V gene sequence: CDR1 SNHLY, CDR2 FYNNEI. The CDR3 length is 14 residues. V gave up 4 bases and J gave up 2 bases, with 11 bases separating them. CDR3 bases: TGTGCCAGCAGTGTTTCCCGGACACAAGAGACCCAGTACTTC. This sequence encodes CASSVSRTQETQYF.

This chain links TRBV28 with TRBJ2-7; 9 nucleotides line up with TRBD1. The CDR3 extends over 14 amino acids. The V gene end was trimmed by 5 bases and the J gene end by 2 bases; junction bases not matched to a gene: 4. Germline values: CDR1 MDHEN, CDR2 SYDVKM. The CDR3 coding sequence is TGTGCCAGCAGTCCGTGGGACAGGGCCTACGAGCAGTACTTC. This translates into CASSPWDRAYEQYF.

This clone is a singleton in its sample. The J gene is TRBJ2-1, the V gene TRBV7-9; D unclear. The CDR3 has 15 amino acids. CDR1 is SEHNR, CDR2 FQNEAQ, per germline (reference sequence). V lost 3 bases to trimming and J lost 1 base, with 10 bases between them. CDR3 nucleotide sequence: TGTGCCAGCAGCTTGACTGCCGGGTCCTACAATGAGCAGTTCTTC. Amino acids: CASSLTAGSYNEQFF.

This clone was seen more than once but under ten times. This chain connects TRBV9 to TRBJ2-7; 11 nucleotides agree with TRBD1. Looked up from germline, CDR1 is SGDLS and CDR2 is YYNGEE. CDR3 length: 14 residues. Trimming cost V 4 bases and J 5 bases; bases outside gene matches: 5. The CDR3: CASSPRDRGNEQYF. The CDR3 coding sequence is TGTGCCAGCAGCCCCCGGGACAGGGGGAACGAGCAGTACTTC.

The chain carries TRBV7-3 and TRBJ1-1; unclear D gene. The V gene's germline CDR1 is SGHTA and CDR2 FQGTGA. The V end lost 5 bases, the J end lost 3 bases, and 25 bases lay between the germline ends. The CDR3 sequence is 18 residues long. The CDR3 DNA reads TGTGCCAGCAGCCCCCCGCTTAAGGAGTTCGGGTCCTACACTGAAGCTTTCTTT. Translating gives CASSPPLKEFGSYTEAFF.

This chain joins TRBV9 and TRBJ1-1, with D uncertain. CDR1 is SGDLS, CDR2 YYNGEE, per germline. Trimming shortened V by 3 bases and J by 3 bases, and 3 bases separated the two germline ends. This CDR3 spans 11 amino acids. The CDR3 nucleotides read TGTGCCAGCAGCGCGGACACTGAAGCTTTCTTT. Its translation is CASSADTEAFF.

V is TRBV10-3 and J is TRBJ1-2, with D possibly being TRBD1 (5 bases). The V gene's germline CDR1 is ENHRY and CDR2 SYGVKD. Trimming removed 6 bases from V and 2 bases from J, with 13 bases in between. The length of the CDR3 is 14 residues. The CDR3 sequence is CAIRSWGGNYGYTF. DNA of the CDR3: TGTGCCATCAGGTCCTGGGGGGGGAACTATGGCTACACCTTC.

This chain joins TRBV27 and TRBJ1-6; D is unresolved. Germline V gene sequence: CDR1 MNHEY, CDR2 SMNVEV (reference sequence). CDR3 length: 14 amino acids. The V and J ends lost 7 bases and 4 bases respectively, with 11 bases between them. The CDR3 reads CASKRAQYNSPLHF. CDR3 DNA sequence: TGTGCCAGCAAGAGGGCCCAGTATAATTCACCCCTCCACTTT.

This clone was observed a single time. The V call is TRBV10-3, the J call TRBJ2-5; 8 nucleotides line up with TRBD2. Trimming took 4 bases from V and 5 from J; bases not matched to a gene: 9. Germline V gene data show CDR1 as ENHRY and CDR2 as SYGVKD. CDR3 length: 15 residues. CDR3 bases: TGTGCCATCAGTGGGGGGATGGCGGGGGGTGAGACCCAGTACTTC. Protein product: CAISGGMAGGETQYF.

The chain is built from TRBV10-3 and TRBJ2-2; 8 positions match TRBD2. This CDR3 is 14 amino acids long. Germline V gene data show CDR1 as ENHRY and CDR2 as SYGVKD. V was pared by 4 bases and J by 5 bases, with 3 bases of the junction left unmatched. The CDR3 bases are TGTGCCATCAGTGCTGGGACTAGTACCGGGGAGCTGTTTTTT. Amino acid sequence: CAISAGTSTGELFF.

V is TRBV2 and J is TRBJ2-7; D call uncertain. The CDR3 is 13 residues long. Trimming removed 4 bases from V and 3 bases from J, with 10 bases in between. Germline V gene lookup returns CDR1 SNHLY and CDR2 FYNNEI. The CDR3 nucleotides are TGTGCCAGCAGTGGGGCAGGCCACTACGAGCAGTACTTC. Translation gives CASSGAGHYEQYF.

This chain links TRBV25-1 with TRBJ2-7; perhaps TRBD2 as D (5 bases). Germline V CDR1 and CDR2: MGHDK, SYGVNS. The CDR3 is made up of 18 amino acids. Trimming took 2 bases from V and 2 from J, leaving 22 bases between them. CDR3 nucleotides: TGTGCCAGCAGTGAAGAGGGAATTGTGACGGCTGGGACCTACGAGCAGTACTTC. This encodes CASSEEGIVTAGTYEQYF.

The V gene is TRBV11-3, the J gene TRBJ2-1; 8 nucleotides line up with TRBD2. There are 16 residues in the CDR3. After removal of 5 bases from V and 5 bases from J, the junction contained 11 bases not matched to a gene. Germline V gene lookup returns CDR1 SGHNT and CDR2 YENEEA. The CDR3: CASSLSGIAGNNEQFF. CDR3 DNA sequence: TGTGCCAGCAGCCTTAGCGGGATTGCGGGAAACAATGAGCAGTTCTTC.

This clone was seen only once. The gene calls are TRBV19 and TRBJ1-6; weak D call: TRBD1 (6 bases). Trimming took off 4 bases at V and 14 bases at J, with 18 bases between the two ends. The CDR3 totals 14 residues. Germline CDR1 is LNHDA and CDR2 is SQIVND (reference sequence). The CDR3 here is CASSRRGQSTTLHF. CDR3 DNA sequence: TGTGCCAGTAGTAGACGCGGACAGTCGACCACCCTCCACTTT.

The J gene is TRBJ2-7, the V gene TRBV6-6; maybe TRBD1 (5 bases). The CDR3 totals 14 residues. Per the germline V gene, CDR1 is MNHNY and CDR2 is SVGAGI (reference sequence). V lost 0 bases to trimming and J lost 0 bases, with 6 bases between them. The CDR3 bases are TGTGCCAGCAGTTACTCGACAGACTCCTACGAGCAGTACTTC. Residues: CASSYSTDSYEQYF.

The chain joins TRBV4-3 to TRBJ1-2; the D is unclear. This CDR3 spans 13 amino acids. Trimming shortened V by 0 bases and J by 8 bases, and 10 bases separated the two germline ends. Germline loops: CDR1 LGHNA, CDR2 YSLEER. CDR3 in DNA: TGCGCCAGCAGCCAAGATGGAGGGAGGGGCTACACCTTC. This gives the protein CASSQDGGRGYTF.

This clone was detected only once. The chain recombines TRBV7-8 with TRBJ2-3, with 9 bases matching TRBD2. This CDR3 has 15 residues. V gave up 5 bases and J gave up 1 base; unmatched junction bases: 4. Germline lookup yields CDR1 SGHVS and CDR2 FQNEAQ. CDR3 protein: CASSLWTSGTDTQYF. The CDR3 DNA reads TGTGCCAGCAGCCTATGGACTAGCGGCACAGATACGCAGTATTTT.

This clone has a single count. The chain links TRBV7-2 to TRBJ1-1, with TRBD1 matching 8 bases. Germline-derived CDR1 and CDR2 are SGHTA and FQGNSA. V shed 3 bases, J shed 8 bases, and the junction held 8 bases outside the gene matches. This CDR3 has 14 amino acids. The CDR3: CASSLNPGGREAFF. The CDR3 DNA reads as TGTGCCAGCAGCTTGAACCCAGGGGGCCGCGAAGCTTTCTTT. Filled out from reference TRBV7-2 and TRBJ1-1, the complete variable domain reads GAGVSQSPSNKVTEKGKDVELRCDPISGHTALYWYRQSLGQGLEFLIYFQGNSAPDKSGLPSDRFSAERTGGSVSTLTIQRTQQEDSAVYLCASSLNPGGREAFFGQGTRLTVV.

This chain joins TRBV7-9 and TRBJ1-2; the match to TRBD1 covers 7 bases. J was trimmed by 6 bases and V by 5 bases; bases with no gene match: 12. This CDR3 contains 15 residues. CDR1 is SEHNR, CDR2 FQNEAQ, per germline (reference sequence). CDR3 in amino acids: CASSLGQAGLNGYTF. The CDR3 region has the DNA TGTGCCAGCAGCCTAGGACAGGCGGGCTTGAATGGCTACACCTTC.

The rearrangement uses TRBV19 and TRBJ1-5; no reliable D call. V was pared by 2 bases and J by 4 bases, with 9 bases between. CDR3 length: 14 residues. Germline-derived CDR1 and CDR2 are LNHDA and SQIVND (reference sequence). CDR3 DNA sequence: TGTGCCAGTAGTATAACTAGCGATAATCAGCCCCAGCATTTT. Its translation is CASSITSDNQPQHF. Filled out from reference TRBV19 and TRBJ1-5, the complete variable domain reads DGGITQSPKYLFRKEGQNVTLSCEQNLNHDAMYWYRQDPGQGLRLIYYSQIVNDFQKGDIAEGYSVSREKKESFPLTVTSAQKNPTAFYLCASSITSDNQPQHFGDGTRLSIL.

This chain links TRBV28 with TRBJ2-7; a weak D match, TRBD2 (7 bases). The CDR3 contains 15 residues. Germline CDR1 is MDHEN and CDR2 is SYDVKM. Trimming took off 4 bases at V and 5 bases at J, with 18 bases between the two ends. CDR3 coding DNA: TGTGCCAGCAGTTGGGGGCGGGAGTGGAACGACGAGCAGTACTTC. Amino acid sequence: CASSWGREWNDEQYF.

The V gene is TRBV29-1, the J gene TRBJ2-3; 7 nucleotides agree with TRBD1. Germline V gives CDR1 SQVTM, CDR2 ANQGSEA. After removal of 5 bases from V and 6 bases from J, the junction contained 2 bases not matched to a gene. The CDR3 length is 11 residues. The CDR3 nucleotides read TGCAGCGTTATGACAGGGGATACGCAGTATTTT. It encodes CSVMTGDTQYF.

The chain carries TRBV27 and TRBJ1-2; a weak D match, TRBD1 (5 bases). The V end was cut by 3 bases, the J end by 4 bases, with 9 bases between. The V gene's germline CDR1 is MNHEY and CDR2 SMNVEV (reference sequence). This CDR3 has 13 amino acids. CDR3 amino acids: CASSFQGGYGYTF. CDR3 DNA sequence: TGTGCCAGCAGTTTCCAGGGTGGCTATGGCTACACCTTC.